This T cell receptor beta chain was sequenced for a study of blood T cell repertoires in COVID-19. About the research overall: From the United States, Italy and Spain came samples of acute and convalescent COVID-19. PBMCs, B-cell-depleted T cells, or T cells provided the cDNA or gDNA that made up the material.

V was trimmed by 8 bases and J by 4 bases, leaving 14 bases between them. CDR3 length: 12 residues. Per the germline V gene, CDR1 is GTSNPN and CDR2 is SVGIG (reference sequence). The assay was immunoSEQ multiplex PCR, and TCRdb's table has in-frame clones only and misses some. The data show 110,000 or so clones, with roughly 76% seen just once and 8% to 9.5% held by the top ten. The chain uses TRBV30 and TRBJ1-2; no firm D call. This TCR was recovered from a woman in her 70s with acute or convalescent COVID-19. The specimen was peripheral blood. This CDR3 reads CAIDRGGYGYTF. CDR3 nucleotides: TGTGCCATCGACCGAGGCGGCTATGGCTACACCTTC.